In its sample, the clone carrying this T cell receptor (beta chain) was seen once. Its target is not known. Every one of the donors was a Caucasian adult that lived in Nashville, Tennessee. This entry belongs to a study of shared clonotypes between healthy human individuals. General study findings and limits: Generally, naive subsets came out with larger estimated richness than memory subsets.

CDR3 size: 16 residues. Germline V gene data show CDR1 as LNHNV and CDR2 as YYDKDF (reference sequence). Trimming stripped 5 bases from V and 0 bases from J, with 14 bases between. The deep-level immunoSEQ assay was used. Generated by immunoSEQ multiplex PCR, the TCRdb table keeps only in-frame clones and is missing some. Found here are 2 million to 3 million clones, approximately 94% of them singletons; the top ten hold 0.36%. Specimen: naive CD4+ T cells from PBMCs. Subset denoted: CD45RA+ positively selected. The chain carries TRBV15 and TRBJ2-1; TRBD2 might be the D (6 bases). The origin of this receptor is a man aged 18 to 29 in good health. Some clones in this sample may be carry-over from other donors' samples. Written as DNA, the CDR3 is TGTGCCACCAGCCTAGGGACTTCATACTCCTACAATGAGCAGTTCTTC. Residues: CATSLGTSYSYNEQFF.